This entry lists 20 T cell receptor beta chains sequenced from one sample in a study of identifying expanded T cells in peripheral blood. Sequencing used immunoSEQ multiplex PCR; TCRdb keeps in-frame clones, though not all of them. This table holds about 78,000 clones, 80% to 90% found once. The sequenced material came from blood. These receptor sequences come from a person aged 18-70 years in good health.

In this sample, this clone turned up a few times. Other DNA sequences within the sample encode an identical CDR3. V usage is TRBV2 and J usage is TRBJ1-1; TRBD1 is a possible D gene (6 bases). The germline CDR1 and CDR2 sequences are SNHLY and FYNNEI. The CDR3 is 14 residues long. V lost 2 bases, J lost 3 bases, and 10 bases lay in between. The CDR3 is CASSEMRGDTEAFF. CDR3 nucleotides: TGTGCCAGCAGTGAAATGAGGGGGGACACTGAAGCTTTCTTT.

The V call is TRBV19, the J call TRBJ2-5; 8 nucleotides agree with TRBD2. Germline lookup yields CDR1 LNHDA and CDR2 SQIVND (reference sequence). Losses at the gene ends were 4 bases for V and 4 bases for J; bases not matched to a gene: 8. This CDR3 spans 15 amino acids. The CDR3 loop reads CASSTTISGTETQYF. The CDR3 DNA reads as TGTGCCAGTAGTACCACTATTAGCGGGACAGAGACCCAGTACTTC.

This sequence joins TRBV7-3 and TRBJ2-5; TRBD2 might be the D (7 bases). Trimming took 5 bases from V and 5 from J, leaving 15 bases between them. The CDR3 extends over 14 amino acids. Per the germline V gene, CDR1 is SGHTA and CDR2 is FQGTGA. The CDR3 bases are TGTGCCAGCAGCCCCGCGGGGGCGGGGGAGACCCAGTACTTC. This encodes CASSPAGAGETQYF.

This rearrangement joins TRBV5-8 to TRBJ1-2; D gene ambiguous. Between the trimmed V and J ends, which lost 0 bases and 4 bases, there was a span of 10 bases. The CDR3 contains 14 residues. The germline CDR1 and CDR2 sequences are SGHTS and YDEGEE. The CDR3 bases are TGTGCCAGCAGCTTGGGCCCCGCCTTCTATGGCTACACCTTC. Its translation: CASSLGPAFYGYTF.

The genes are TRBV5-5 and TRBJ1-4; D is unclear. Trimming took 3 bases from V and 0 from J, leaving 12 bases between them. Germline values: CDR1 SGHKS, CDR2 YYEKEE (reference sequence). The CDR3 loop spans 16 amino acids. DNA of the CDR3: TGTGCCAGCAGCTGGAGCCAGGCCGCAACTAATGAAAAACTGTTTTTT. The encoded protein is CASSWSQAATNEKLFF. Variable domain in full (rest from reference TRBV5-5 and TRBJ1-4): DAGVTQSPTHLIKTRGQQVTLRCSPISGHKSVSWYQQVLGQGPQFIFQYYEKEERGRGNFPDRFSARQFPNYSSELNVNALLLGDSALYLCASSWSQAATNEKLFFGSGTQLSVL.

The count of this clone is one. The gene calls are TRBV28 and TRBJ1-2, with 9 bases aligning to TRBD1. The CDR3 sequence is 17 residues long. V lost 6 bases and J lost 0; bases outside the gene matches: 11. Germline-derived CDR1 and CDR2 are MDHEN and SYDVKM. CDR3 sequence (DNA): TGTGCCAGCAGCCTCGTCCTACAGGGGGCCCCTAACTATGGCTACACCTTC. Its protein product is CASSLVLQGAPNYGYTF.

This sequence joins TRBV28 and TRBJ1-1; tentatively, D is TRBD1 (6 bases). Germline V lookup: CDR1 MDHEN, CDR2 SYDVKM. V dropped 4 bases and J dropped 2 bases, with 20 bases sitting between them. The CDR3 loop spans 17 amino acids. In DNA form, the CDR3 reads TGTGCCAGCAGTTCGCCGGAGGGGGGTTCAATAAACACTGAAGCTTTCTTT. It is translated as CASSSPEGGSINTEAFF. The entire variable domain, with the rest obtained from reference TRBV28 and TRBJ1-1, is as follows: DVKVTQSSRYLVKRTGEKVFLECVQDMDHENMFWYRQDPGLGLRLIYFSYDVKMKEKGDIPEGYSVSREKKERFSLILESASTNQTSMYLCASSSPEGGSINTEAFFGQGTRLTVV.

The chain combines TRBV6-6 with TRBJ2-1; TRBD2 is a possible D gene (6 bases). Germline V gives CDR1 MNHNY, CDR2 SVGAGI (reference sequence). The length of the CDR3 is 14 residues. Trimming removed 4 bases at V and 4 bases at J, with 11 bases between. The CDR3 DNA is TGTGCCAGCAGTTCCCCGGGACTTTACAATGAGCAGTTCTTC. Translated: CASSSPGLYNEQFF.

The chain combines TRBV5-6 with TRBJ2-2, with D perhaps TRBD2 (5 bases). The CDR3 is 14 residues long. Trimming stripped 2 bases from V and 4 bases from J, with 9 bases between. CDR1 is SGHDT and CDR2 is YYEEEE in the germline V gene. CDR3 sequence reads: CASSLGGTTGELFF. The DNA for the CDR3 is TGTGCCAGCAGCTTAGGAGGTACCACCGGGGAGCTGTTTTTT.

The J gene is TRBJ2-5, the V gene TRBV7-9; D assignment may be TRBD1 or TRBD2 (5 bases each). V was pared by 4 bases and J by 7 bases, with 13 bases between. Germline CDR1 and CDR2: SEHNR and FQNEAQ (reference sequence). This CDR3 contains 13 residues. The CDR3: CASSSRGVGTQYF. CDR3 DNA: TGTGCCAGCAGCTCCCGGGGCGTTGGGACCCAGTACTTC.

This rearrangement joins TRBV5-6 to TRBJ2-1; 8 bases agree with TRBD2. With V trimmed by 2 bases and J by 7 bases, 8 bases remained unmatched. Germline assignment: CDR1 SGHDT and CDR2 YYEEEE. The CDR3 loop spans 15 amino acids. CDR3 protein: CASSFPREEWNEQFF. The CDR3 DNA sequence: TGTGCCAGCAGCTTCCCGCGGGAGGAGTGGAATGAGCAGTTCTTC.

This rearrangement joins TRBV28 to TRBJ2-5, with 8 bases aligning to TRBD1. The CDR3 runs 15 residues. Germline V CDR1 and CDR2: MDHEN, SYDVKM. J was trimmed by 2 bases and V by 3 bases; bases with no gene match: 5. The CDR3 DNA reads as TGTGCCAGCAGTTTCGGGGACAGGAGGCAAGAGACCCAGTACTTC. It yields the protein CASSFGDRRQETQYF.

The rearrangement links TRBV30 to TRBJ1-6; possible D gene TRBD1, 6 bases. V lost 5 bases and J lost 0, with 8 bases in between. The CDR3 totals 14 residues. Germline V gene lookup returns CDR1 GTSNPN and CDR2 SVGIG (reference sequence). In nucleotides, the CDR3 is TGTGCCTGGGACAGGAGCTCCTATAATTCACCCCTCCACTTT. This translates into CAWDRSSYNSPLHF.

The chain uses TRBV19 and TRBJ2-7, with D possibly called TRBD1 or TRBD2 (5 bases each). With 6 bases removed from V and 0 bases from J, the gap between germline ends came to 12 bases. The germline V gene encodes CDR1 LNHDA and CDR2 SQIVND (reference sequence). There are 14 residues in the CDR3. CDR3 sequence reads: CASRRDPGSYEQYF. In DNA, the CDR3 is TGTGCCAGTAGGAGGGACCCGGGCTCCTACGAGCAGTACTTC.

This chain links TRBV5-4 with TRBJ2-3; TRBD2 matches at 16 bases. Trimming removed 6 bases from V and 6 bases from J; junction bases left unmatched: 7. Germline V gene data show CDR1 as SGHNT and CDR2 as YYREEE (reference sequence). The CDR3 loop spans 16 amino acids. CDR3 sequence: CASTLGTSGRVDTQYF. CDR3 nucleotides: TGTGCCAGCACCCTCGGGACTAGCGGGAGGGTTGATACGCAGTATTTT.

The chain combines TRBV7-3 with TRBJ1-4, with D maybe TRBD1 (5 bases). Germline V gene lookup returns CDR1 SGHTA and CDR2 FQGTGA. The CDR3 contains 13 residues. Trimming pared 5 bases from V and 7 bases from J, leaving 11 bases between. CDR3 DNA: TGTGCCAGCAGCCCGGCAGGGATTGAAAAACTGTTTTTT. Amino acids: CASSPAGIEKLFF. Supplemented by reference TRBV7-3 and TRBJ1-4, the full variable domain reads GAGVSQTPSNKVTEKGKYVELRCDPISGHTALYWYRQSLGQGPEFLIYFQGTGAADDSGLPNDRFFAVRPEGSVSTLKIQRTERGDSAVYLCASSPAGIEKLFFGSGTQLSVL.

The chain is built from TRBV14 and TRBJ2-1; 8 nucleotides line up with TRBD1. Germline CDR1 and CDR2: SGHDN and FVKESK. The CDR3 length is 16 residues. Trimming at V came to 0 bases and at J to 7 bases, leaving 8 bases not matched to a gene. This CDR3 reads CASSQEPRGRGNEQFF. CDR3 in DNA: TGTGCCAGCAGCCAAGAGCCCAGGGGGCGCGGAAATGAGCAGTTCTTC.

The chain has TRBV2 and TRBJ1-4; TRBD1 is a possible D gene (6 bases). CDR1 and CDR2 (germline): SNHLY, FYNNEI. This CDR3 has 16 amino acids. The V end was cut by 6 bases, the J end by 3 bases, with 17 bases between. The CDR3 DNA reads as TGTGCCAGCAGCCTCCCAGGAGCAGGGGCTAATGAAAAACTGTTTTTT. Amino acid sequence: CASSLPGAGANEKLFF.

The chain joins TRBV28 to TRBJ2-7; D might be TRBD1 or TRBD2, each matching 5 bases. The length of the CDR3 is 14 residues. Trimming took off 3 bases at V and 1 base at J, with 10 bases between the two ends. Germline values: CDR1 MDHEN, CDR2 SYDVKM. CDR3 DNA: TGTGCCAGCAGTTTTATGGGGGATTCCTACGAGCAGTACTTC. Protein sequence: CASSFMGDSYEQYF. The variable domain in full, completed from reference TRBV28 and TRBJ2-7, reads DVKVTQSSRYLVKRTGEKVFLECVQDMDHENMFWYRQDPGLGLRLIYFSYDVKMKEKGDIPEGYSVSREKKERFSLILESASTNQTSMYLCASSFMGDSYEQYFGPGTRLTVT.

This chain uses TRBV6-1 with TRBJ1-4, with 7 bases lining up with TRBD1. CDR3 size: 12 residues. Germline CDR1 MNHNS, CDR2 SASEGT. The ends lost 8 bases at V and 14 bases at J; junction bases unmatched: 11. The DNA of the CDR3 is TGTGCCAGCGGGCGAACAGGGGAGGTCCTGTTTTTT. Translation: CASGRTGEVLFF.